This entry lists 15 T cell receptor beta chains sequenced from one sample in a study of CD8 T cells in ankylosing spondylitis. TCRdb ran MiXCR on the 5' RACE reads and lists one entry per CDR3 protein. This table holds around 330,000 distinct CDR3 sequences, around 10% found once. The source material was blood, either unsorted or a sorted T cell fraction (not recorded which). These receptors originate from a female donor with ankylosing spondylitis or in good health (not recorded which).

The gene calls are TRBV5-1 and TRBJ2-7; TRBD2 agrees at 10 bases. Germline V CDR1 and CDR2: SGHRS, YFSETQ. The CDR3 is 16 amino acids. The J segment lost 0 bases and the V segment lost 5 bases, leaving 8 bases of the junction unmatched. The CDR3, as DNA: TGCGCCAGCAGAGTAGCGGGGGGCTCCCGCTCCTACGAGCAGTACTTC. It codes for CASRVAGGSRSYEQYF.

Ten or more counts support this clonotype. The genes are TRBV12-3 or TRBV12-4 and TRBJ1-4; 9 bases agree with TRBD1. Trimming removed 6 bases from V and 5 bases from J; junction bases left unmatched: 13. The CDR3 extends over 17 amino acids. CDR3 sequence (DNA): TGTGCCAGCAGCCAGGGACAGGGTCTATTCTCGAATGAAAAACTGTTTTTT. Its translation is CASSQGQGLFSNEKLFF.

This clonotype was observed many times. The J gene is TRBJ1-1, the V gene TRBV4-1; D is undetermined. V lost 1 base and J lost 4, with 10 bases in between. Germline assignment: CDR1 MGHRA and CDR2 YSYEKL. The CDR3 totals 14 residues. DNA of the CDR3: TGCGCCAGCAGCCAAGGGCCGTTGAGCACTGAAGCTTTCTTT. This sequence encodes CASSQGPLSTEAFF.

This clonotype has ten or more counts. The CDR3 is CATSGQGETQYF. The CDR3 DNA sequence: TGTGCCACCAGTGGACAGGGAGAGACCCAGTACTTC. This rearrangement joins TRBV24-1 to TRBJ2-5; the match to TRBD1 covers 7 bases. The germline V gene encodes CDR1 KGHDR and CDR2 SFDVKD. This CDR3 comprises 12 residues. The junction had 0 bases not matched to a gene; V was cut back by 5 bases and J by 4 bases.

The V gene is TRBV7-3, the J gene TRBJ2-1; 9 nucleotides match TRBD2. The CDR3 has 16 residues. V was clipped by 1 base and J by 3 bases; unmatched bases: 4. Germline loops: CDR1 SGHTA, CDR2 FQGTGA. The CDR3 DNA reads as TGTGCCAGCAGCTTAAGCGGGGGGGCCCTCTACAATGAGCAGTTCTTC. As protein: CASSLSGGALYNEQFF.

This clonotype was detected many times. The chain combines TRBV10-3 with TRBJ2-7, with a weak D call TRBD2 (6 bases). Germline CDR1 is ENHRY and CDR2 is SYGVKD. V was pared by 4 bases and J by 0 bases, with 13 bases between. This CDR3 is built from 15 residues. Here the CDR3 DNA reads TGTGCCATCAGTGTTACAGGAGGGCTCTCCTACGAGCAGTACTTC. It is translated as CAISVTGGLSYEQYF.

This clonotype was counted between two and nine times. The CDR3 coding sequence is TGTGCCACGCGTTATGGCAGGGGCCCTTCCAATGAGCAGTTCTTC. Translated, it gives CATRYGRGPSNEQFF. The chain employs TRBV15 and TRBJ2-1, with D perhaps matching TRBD1 (6 bases). Germline V gene sequence: CDR1 LNHNV, CDR2 YYDKDF (reference sequence). The CDR3 length is 15 residues. V was cut by 9 bases and J by 6 bases, with 21 bases left in between.

This clonotype was observed a handful of times. The J gene is TRBJ2-7, the V gene TRBV28, with 9 bases matching TRBD1. V gave up 3 bases and J gave up 7 bases; unmatched junction bases: 16. The CDR3 covers 17 residues. CDR1 and CDR2 (germline): MDHEN, SYDVKM. CDR3 nucleotide sequence: TGTGCCAGCAGTTTCCTTCGCCCGGACAGGGGAATTTTAGAGCAGTACTTC. This gives the protein CASSFLRPDRGILEQYF.

This clonotype was recorded at least ten times. The chain has TRBV20-1 and TRBJ1-5; 9 bases are a match to TRBD1. The trim removed 7 bases at V and 0 bases at J, leaving 7 bases unmatched. Germline-derived CDR1 and CDR2 are DFQATT and SNEGSKA (reference sequence). The CDR3 runs 15 residues. CDR3 DNA sequence: TGCAGTGGTGCGACAGGGGGATATAGCAATCAGCCCCAGCATTTT. It yields the protein CSGATGGYSNQPQHF.

Ten or more counts support this clonotype. The J gene is TRBJ1-2, the V gene TRBV5-1; TRBD1 agrees at 7 bases. The germline V gene has CDR1 SGHRS and CDR2 YFSETQ. J gave up 3 bases and V 0 bases, and 2 bases lay outside the gene matches. The CDR3 covers 14 residues. The CDR3 loop is CASSLAGTDYGYTF. CDR3 DNA sequence: TGCGCCAGCAGCTTGGCCGGGACAGACTATGGCTACACCTTC. The full variable domain, its missing parts supplied by reference TRBV5-1 and TRBJ1-2, is KAGVTQTPRYLIKTRGQQVTLSCSPISGHRSVSWYQQTPGQGLQFLFEYFSETQRNKGNFPGRFSGRQFSNSRSEMNVSTLELGDSALYLCASSLAGTDYGYTFGSGTRLTVV.

This clonotype was counted at least ten times. This rearrangement joins TRBV7-8 to TRBJ2-1; D call uncertain. Trimming cost V 5 bases and J 3 bases, with 14 bases left between them. The CDR3 covers 15 residues. CDR1 is SGHVS, CDR2 FQNEAQ, per germline. The CDR3 loop is CASSLSVFDYNEQFF. DNA of the CDR3: TGTGCCAGCAGCCTGTCCGTATTCGACTACAATGAGCAGTTCTTC.

About this clonotype itself: A much larger clonotype is one base distant, so this may be a read error. This chain connects TRBV6-5 to TRBJ2-3; D possibly corresponds to TRBD2 (6 bases). Germline CDR1 and CDR2: MNHEY and SVGAGI. The germline V and J ends were trimmed by 0 bases and 11 bases, with 15 bases remaining between them. This CDR3 has 14 residues. This chain's CDR3 is CASSYSFEGGRQYF. DNA for the CDR3: TGTGCCAGCAGTTACTCATTTGAGGGAGGCAGGCAGTATTTT.

A word on this clonotype: Possible read error: a much larger clone is one base away. V usage is TRBV20-1 and J usage is TRBJ2-5; 7 bases match TRBD1. The CDR3 spans 14 residues. Germline CDR1 DFQATT, CDR2 SNEGSKA (reference sequence). CDR3 DNA: TGCAGTGCCAACTTGGACAGGTACCAAGAGACCCCGTACTTC. It is translated as CSANLDRYQETPYF.

This clonotype was counted many times. The chain links TRBV12-3 or TRBV12-4 to TRBJ2-1; D remains ambiguous. The V gene lost 7 bases and the J gene lost 10 bases, with 11 bases spanning the gap. There are 11 residues in the CDR3. CDR3 coding DNA: TGTGCCAGCACCCGTGACCGAGAGCAGTTCTTC. Translation gives CASTRDREQFF.

J is TRBJ2-7 and V is TRBV7-8, with TRBD2 as a possible D gene (6 bases). V lost 0 bases, J lost 3 bases, and 12 bases lay in between. CDR1 is SGHVS and CDR2 is FQNEAQ in the germline V gene. The CDR3 sequence is 15 residues long. The chain's CDR3 is CASSLATGGNYEQYF. CDR3 sequence (DNA): TGTGCCAGCAGCTTAGCCACTGGAGGGAACTACGAGCAGTACTTC.